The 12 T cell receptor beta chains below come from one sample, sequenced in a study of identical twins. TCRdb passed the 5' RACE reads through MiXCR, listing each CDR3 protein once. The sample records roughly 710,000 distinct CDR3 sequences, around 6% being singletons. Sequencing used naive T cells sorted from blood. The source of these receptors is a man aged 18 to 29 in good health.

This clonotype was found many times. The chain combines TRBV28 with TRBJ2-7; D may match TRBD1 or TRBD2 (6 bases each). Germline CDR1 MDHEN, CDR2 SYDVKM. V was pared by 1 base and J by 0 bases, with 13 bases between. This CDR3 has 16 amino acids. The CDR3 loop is CASSLYRGQPSYEQYF. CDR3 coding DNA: TGTGCCAGCAGTTTATATCGGGGGCAGCCCTCCTACGAGCAGTACTTC.

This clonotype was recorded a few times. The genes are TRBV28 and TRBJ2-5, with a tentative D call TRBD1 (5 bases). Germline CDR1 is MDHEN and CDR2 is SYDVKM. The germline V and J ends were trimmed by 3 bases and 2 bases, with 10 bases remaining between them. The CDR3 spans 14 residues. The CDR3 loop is CASSLYRRQETQYF. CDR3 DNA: TGTGCCAGCAGTTTGTACAGGCGACAAGAGACCCAGTACTTC.

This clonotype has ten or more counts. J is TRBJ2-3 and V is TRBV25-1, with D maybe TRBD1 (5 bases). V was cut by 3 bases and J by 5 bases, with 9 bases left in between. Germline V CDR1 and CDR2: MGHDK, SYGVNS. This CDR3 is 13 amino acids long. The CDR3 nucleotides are TGTGCCAGCAGTGACTACAGGATAGATACGCAGTATTTT. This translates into CASSDYRIDTQYF.

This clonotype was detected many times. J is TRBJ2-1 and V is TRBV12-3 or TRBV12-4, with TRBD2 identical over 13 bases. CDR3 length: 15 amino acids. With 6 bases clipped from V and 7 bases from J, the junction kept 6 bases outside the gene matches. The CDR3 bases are TGTGCCAGCAGCCGGACTAGCGGGAGTAGGAATGAGCAGTTCTTC. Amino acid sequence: CASSRTSGSRNEQFF.

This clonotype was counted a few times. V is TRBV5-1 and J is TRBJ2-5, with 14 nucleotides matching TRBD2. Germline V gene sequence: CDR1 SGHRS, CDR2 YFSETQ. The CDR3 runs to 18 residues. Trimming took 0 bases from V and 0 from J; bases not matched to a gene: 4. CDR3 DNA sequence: TGCGCCAGCAGCTTGGCCCGACTAGCGGGGGGGTACCAAGAGACCCAGTACTTC. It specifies CASSLARLAGGYQETQYF. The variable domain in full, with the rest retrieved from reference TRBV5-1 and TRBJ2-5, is KAGVTQTPRYLIKTRGQQVTLSCSPISGHRSVSWYQQTPGQGLQFLFEYFSETQRNKGNFPGRFSGRQFSNSRSEMNVSTLELGDSALYLCASSLARLAGGYQETQYFGPGTRLLVL.

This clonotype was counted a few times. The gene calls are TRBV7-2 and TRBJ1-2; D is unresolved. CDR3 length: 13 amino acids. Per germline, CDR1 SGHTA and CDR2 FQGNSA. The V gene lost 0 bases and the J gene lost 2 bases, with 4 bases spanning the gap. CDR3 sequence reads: CASSLALNYGYTF. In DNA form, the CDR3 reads TGTGCCAGCAGCTTAGCCTTAAACTATGGCTACACCTTC.

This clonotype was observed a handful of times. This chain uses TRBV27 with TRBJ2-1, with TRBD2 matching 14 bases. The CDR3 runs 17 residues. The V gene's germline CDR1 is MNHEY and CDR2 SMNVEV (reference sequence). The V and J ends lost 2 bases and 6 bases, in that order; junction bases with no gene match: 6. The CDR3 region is CASSLGWGLAGVNEQFF. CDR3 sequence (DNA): TGTGCCAGCAGTTTAGGATGGGGACTAGCGGGAGTCAATGAGCAGTTCTTC.

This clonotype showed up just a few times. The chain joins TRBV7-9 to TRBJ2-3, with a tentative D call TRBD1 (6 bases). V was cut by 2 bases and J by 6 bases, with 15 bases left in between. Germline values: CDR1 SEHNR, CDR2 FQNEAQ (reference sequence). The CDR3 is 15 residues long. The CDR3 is CASSLRDTGVDTQYF. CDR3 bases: TGTGCCAGCAGCTTACGGGACACGGGTGTTGATACGCAGTATTTT.

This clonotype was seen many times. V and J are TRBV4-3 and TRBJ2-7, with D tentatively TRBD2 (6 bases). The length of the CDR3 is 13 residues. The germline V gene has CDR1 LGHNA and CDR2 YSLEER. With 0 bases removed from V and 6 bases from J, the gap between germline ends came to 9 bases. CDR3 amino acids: CASSQDLGGEQYF. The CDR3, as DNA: TGCGCCAGCAGCCAAGATTTGGGGGGCGAGCAGTACTTC.

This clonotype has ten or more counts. CDR3 DNA sequence: TGTGCCATCAGGGACAGCTCTGGGGCCAACGTCCTGACTTTC. This translates into CAIRDSSGANVLTF. This chain connects TRBV10-3 to TRBJ2-6; D may be TRBD1 (6 bases). Trimming took off 6 bases at V and 0 bases at J, with 6 bases between the two ends. CDR1 and CDR2 (germline): ENHRY, SYGVKD. This CDR3 contains 14 residues.

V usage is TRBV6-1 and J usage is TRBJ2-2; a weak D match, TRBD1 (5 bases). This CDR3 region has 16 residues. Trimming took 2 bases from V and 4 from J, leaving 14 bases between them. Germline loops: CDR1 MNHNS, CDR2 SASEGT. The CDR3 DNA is TGTGCCAGCAGTGAACAAGGGGCGCGTGGCACCGGGGAGCTGTTTTTT. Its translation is CASSEQGARGTGELFF.

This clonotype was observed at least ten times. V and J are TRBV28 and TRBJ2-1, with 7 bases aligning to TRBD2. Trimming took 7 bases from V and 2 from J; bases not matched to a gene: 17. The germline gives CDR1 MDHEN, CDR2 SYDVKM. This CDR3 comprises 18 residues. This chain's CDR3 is CASNPPGGWQQAYNEQFF. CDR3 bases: TGTGCCAGCAACCCCCCGGGGGGATGGCAGCAGGCCTACAATGAGCAGTTCTTC.